Described below is a single TCR beta chain sequence and its context. The data were taken from a study of long-term antiretroviral therapy in people with HIV. Sequencing used immunoSEQ v3.0 at survey level. The table came from immunoSEQ multiplex PCR; TCRdb's copy has only in-frame clones and leaves some out. The sample lists under 45,000 clones, over 80% occurring once. The V gene end was trimmed by 4 bases and the J gene end by 0 bases; junction bases not matched to a gene: 5. Per the germline V gene, CDR1 is SGHAT and CDR2 is FQDESV (reference sequence). The CDR3 is 15 amino acids. This rearrangement joins TRBV11-1 to TRBJ1-1; TRBD1 matches 7 bases. The sequence was collected from a man younger than 35 with HIV. The material sequenced was unsorted PBMCs, taken 1 year after starting antiretroviral therapy. The CDR3 nucleotides read TGTGCCAGCAGCTCGGGGACAGAAATGAACACTGAAGCTTTCTTT. Amino acid sequence: CASSSGTEMNTEAFF.